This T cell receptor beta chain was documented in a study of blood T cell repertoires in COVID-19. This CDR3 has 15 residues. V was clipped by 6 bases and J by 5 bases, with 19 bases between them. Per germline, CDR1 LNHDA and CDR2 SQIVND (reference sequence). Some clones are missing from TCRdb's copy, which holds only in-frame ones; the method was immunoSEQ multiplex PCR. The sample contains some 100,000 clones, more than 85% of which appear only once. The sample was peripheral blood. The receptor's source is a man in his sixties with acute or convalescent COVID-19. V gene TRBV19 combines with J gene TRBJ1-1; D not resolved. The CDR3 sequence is CASRRSGPGVTEAFF. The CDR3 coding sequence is TGTGCCAGTAGAAGGAGCGGACCTGGGGTGACTGAAGCTTTCTTT.